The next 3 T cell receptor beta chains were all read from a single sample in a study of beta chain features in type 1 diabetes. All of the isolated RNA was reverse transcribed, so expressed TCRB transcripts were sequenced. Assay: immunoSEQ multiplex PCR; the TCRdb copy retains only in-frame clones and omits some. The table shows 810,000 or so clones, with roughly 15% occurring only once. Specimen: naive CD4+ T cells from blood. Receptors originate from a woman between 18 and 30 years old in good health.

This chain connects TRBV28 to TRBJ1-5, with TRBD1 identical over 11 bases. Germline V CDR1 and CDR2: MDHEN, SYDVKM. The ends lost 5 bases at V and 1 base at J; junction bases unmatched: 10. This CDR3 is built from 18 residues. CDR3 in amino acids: CASSHWTGGVDSNQPQHF. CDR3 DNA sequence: TGTGCCAGCAGTCACTGGACAGGGGGCGTAGACAGCAATCAGCCCCAGCATTTT.

CDR3 DNA sequence: TGTGCCAGCAGCTTCGACAGTATCCCCTACGAGCAGTACTTC. Protein product: CASSFDSIPYEQYF. The genes are TRBV7-9 and TRBJ2-7; D may be TRBD1 (5 bases). The CDR3 consists of 14 residues. Trimming removed 3 bases from V and 2 bases from J, with 11 bases in between. Germline values: CDR1 SEHNR, CDR2 FQNEAQ (reference sequence).

This CDR3 reads CASNSGVDYGQYF. For the CDR3, the DNA is TGCGCCAGCAACTCAGGGGTTGATTACGGCCAGTACTTC. The rearrangement joins TRBV5-1 to TRBJ2-5, with TRBD1 as a possible D gene (6 bases). Germline V gives CDR1 SGHRS, CDR2 YFSETQ. The CDR3 contains 13 residues. Trimming removed 6 bases from V and 10 bases from J, with 19 bases in between.